One and the same sample provided the 24 T cell receptor beta chains below, sequenced in a study of identical twins (dated by TCRdb to the mid-2010s). Receptor amplification or capture employed 5' RACE. Instrument on record: Illumina HiSeq 2000. TCRdb itself trimmed the public reads at Q25 with fastp, ran MiXCR and retained productive beta chains. Every distinct CDR3 protein forms one entry, paired with its most common genes and DNA. Here the sample has a few hundred thousand distinct CDR3 sequences; 9% to 10% occur a single time. The leading ten clones occupy 2.5% to 3.5% of the sample. These data also featured in a second study, about yellow fever vaccine responses in identical twins.

Sequenced input: PBMCs. Source of these receptors: a woman between 18 and 30 years old in good health.

This clonotype was detected many times. The V gene is TRBV29-1, the J gene TRBJ2-1; 9 nucleotides match TRBD2. Germline loops: CDR1 SQVTM, CDR2 ANQGSEA. This CDR3 comprises 17 residues. The trim removed 3 bases at V and 7 bases at J, leaving 16 bases unmatched. The CDR3 nucleotides read TGCAGCGTTGATGGTCTCTTAGCGGGAGTTAACGGGAATGAGCAGTTCTTC. Protein: CSVDGLLAGVNGNEQFF.

This clonotype was picked up many times. J is TRBJ1-1 and V is TRBV20-1; D is unresolved. The CDR3 spans 12 residues. The V and J ends lost 2 bases and 0 bases respectively, with 4 bases between them. Looked up from germline, CDR1 is DFQATT and CDR2 is SNEGSKA (reference sequence). The CDR3 DNA sequence: TGCAGTGCTAGACCCGTGAACACTGAAGCTTTCTTT. The encoded protein is CSARPVNTEAFF.

This clonotype was observed many times. The chain employs TRBV29-1 and TRBJ2-7, with D possibly matching TRBD2 (5 bases). Trimming left V 7 bases short and J 2 bases short, with 15 bases between. This CDR3 has 13 residues. Germline CDR1 reads SQVTM; CDR2 reads ANQGSEA. CDR3 residues: CSARTDQPYEQYF. For the CDR3, the DNA is TGCAGCGCCAGGACTGATCAGCCCTACGAGCAGTACTTC.

The chain combines TRBV3-1 with TRBJ2-5, with 10 bases fitting TRBD2. The germline V gene encodes CDR1 LGHDT and CDR2 YNNKEL (reference sequence). V was pared by 4 bases and J by 5 bases, with 10 bases of the junction left unmatched. CDR3 length: 16 amino acids. The CDR3 DNA follows: TGTGCCAGCAGCCCCTCGACTAGCGGGTTTGTGGAGACCCAGTACTTC. It translates to CASSPSTSGFVETQYF.

The V call is TRBV7-2, the J call TRBJ2-3; TRBD1 agrees at 8 bases. With V trimmed by 8 bases and J by 1 base, 8 bases remained unmatched. The CDR3 covers 15 residues. CDR1 and CDR2 (germline): SGHTA, FQGNSA. The CDR3 coding sequence is TGTGCCAGCCGAGCCAGGGGGCGAGGCACAGATACGCAGTATTTT. Translation gives CASRARGRGTDTQYF.

This clonotype was seen a few times. V is TRBV25-1 and J is TRBJ2-5; D may be TRBD1 (6 bases). This CDR3 is built from 13 residues. Germline CDR1 reads MGHDK; CDR2 reads SYGVNS. Trimming left V 8 bases short and J 1 base short, with 11 bases between. CDR3 coding DNA: TGTGCCAGCTGCGTGGGGGCCCAAGAGACCCAGTACTTC. It encodes CASCVGAQETQYF.

The chain joins TRBV6-2 or TRBV6-3 to TRBJ2-1; 9 bases agree with TRBD1. The V gene end was trimmed by 2 bases and the J gene end by 4 bases; junction bases not matched to a gene: 9. The CDR3 consists of 17 residues. Germline values: CDR1 MNHEY, CDR2 SVGEGT. The CDR3 sequence: CASSYPVDRGSYNEQFF. CDR3 DNA: TGTGCCAGCAGTTACCCCGTGGACAGGGGCTCATACAATGAGCAGTTCTTC.

A few counts support this clonotype. This rearrangement joins TRBV20-1 to TRBJ2-3; possible D gene TRBD2, 6 bases. Germline loops: CDR1 DFQATT, CDR2 SNEGSKA (reference sequence). This CDR3 region has 13 residues. V lost 1 base to trimming and J lost 1 base, with 6 bases between them. DNA of the CDR3: TGCAGTGCTAGAGGACTAGGCACAGATACGCAGTATTTT. Residues: CSARGLGTDTQYF.

This clonotype was detected many times. This chain uses TRBV11-2 with TRBJ2-1; TRBD2 agrees at 11 bases. Per germline, CDR1 SGHAT and CDR2 FQNNGV. There are 15 residues in the CDR3. The V and J ends lost 3 bases and 5 bases, in that order; junction bases with no gene match: 3. The CDR3 DNA reads as TGTGCCAGCAGCTTCACTAGCGGGGGTGACAATGAGCAGTTCTTC. Its protein product is CASSFTSGGDNEQFF.

J is TRBJ2-2 and V is TRBV3-1; TRBD2 matches at 8 bases. The CDR3 runs 15 residues. V lost 4 bases and J lost 5; bases outside the gene matches: 6. Per germline, CDR1 LGHDT and CDR2 YNNKEL (reference sequence). The CDR3 region is CASSPFSGGTGELFF. The CDR3 DNA reads TGTGCCAGCAGCCCCTTCAGCGGGGGTACCGGGGAGCTGTTTTTT. The whole variable domain, filled in from reference TRBV3-1 and TRBJ2-2, reads DTAVSQTPKYLVTQMGNDKSIKCEQNLGHDTMYWYKQDSKKFLKIMFSYNNKELIINETVPNRFSPKSPDKAHLNLHINSLELGDSAVYFCASSPFSGGTGELFFGEGSRLTVL.

The sample holds a few counts of this clonotype. This chain connects TRBV24-1 to TRBJ2-2, with a weak D call TRBD1 (6 bases). The CDR3 loop spans 17 amino acids. From germline, CDR1 is KGHDR and CDR2 SFDVKD. The V end was cut by 3 bases, the J end by 2 bases, with 15 bases between. CDR3 sequence reads: CATSDTTGIFNTGELFF. Written as DNA, the CDR3 is TGTGCCACCAGTGATACAACAGGGATATTTAACACCGGGGAGCTGTTTTTT.

This clonotype has ten or more counts. The genes are TRBV9 and TRBJ2-1; TRBD1 matches 7 bases. CDR1 is SGDLS, CDR2 YYNGEE, per germline. The V segment lost 3 bases and the J segment 3 bases; nucleotides outside the gene matches: 6. CDR3 length equals 15 residues. The CDR3 here is CASSGAWDSYNEQFF. CDR3 nucleotides: TGTGCCAGCAGCGGGGCCTGGGACAGCTACAATGAGCAGTTCTTC. Using reference TRBV9 and TRBJ2-1 for the parts outside the CDR3, the full variable domain is DSGVTQTPKHLITATGQRVTLRCSPRSGDLSVYWYQQSLDQGLQFLIQYYNGEERAKGNILERFSAQQFPDLHSELNLSSLELGDSALYFCASSGAWDSYNEQFFGPGTRLTVL.

This clonotype has more than one count but fewer than ten. DNA for the CDR3: TGTGCCAGCAGCACTCTAGGACTAGCGGAAAACGGGGAGCTGTTTTTT. Its protein product is CASSTLGLAENGELFF. The rearrangement links TRBV6-1 to TRBJ2-2, with TRBD2 identical over 10 bases. The CDR3 has 16 residues. Germline CDR1 and CDR2: MNHNS and SASEGT. J gave up 7 bases and V 6 bases, and 11 bases lay outside the gene matches.

The chain links TRBV20-1 to TRBJ2-7; D call uncertain. Germline V lookup: CDR1 DFQATT, CDR2 SNEGSKA (reference sequence). The CDR3 extends over 14 amino acids. V lost 1 base to trimming and J lost 3 bases, with 13 bases between them. CDR3: CSARALLGIYEQYF. The DNA for the CDR3 is TGCAGTGCTAGAGCTCTACTTGGGATCTACGAGCAGTACTTC.

The sample holds many counts of this clonotype. V gene TRBV18 combines with J gene TRBJ2-2; TRBD1 is a possible D gene (5 bases). CDR3 length equals 15 residues. The germline CDR1 and CDR2 sequences are KGHSH and LQKENI. Trimming stripped 4 bases from V and 2 bases from J, with 11 bases between. This CDR3 reads CASSQSQGNTGELFF. CDR3 nucleotide sequence: TGTGCCAGCTCACAAAGCCAGGGCAACACCGGGGAGCTGTTTTTT.

This clonotype was picked up many times. CDR3 protein: CAISTPGRETQYF. DNA of the CDR3: TGTGCCATCAGCACCCCGGGTCGGGAGACCCAGTACTTC. The chain recombines TRBV10-3 with TRBJ2-5; the D is unclear. Germline V gene lookup returns CDR1 ENHRY and CDR2 SYGVKD. This CDR3 is built from 13 residues. Trimming took off 6 bases at V and 5 bases at J, with 13 bases between the two ends.

The V call is TRBV7-2, the J call TRBJ2-5, with D hard to call. V lost 5 bases, J lost 0 bases, and 4 bases lay in between. Germline V gives CDR1 SGHTA, CDR2 FQGNSA. This CDR3 spans 12 amino acids. For the CDR3, the DNA is TGTGCCAGCAGCCGGTACCAAGAGACCCAGTACTTC. Amino acids: CASSRYQETQYF.

The CDR3: CSAPALGGRAHNEQFF. CDR3 DNA: TGCAGTGCTCCCGCCTTGGGTGGGAGGGCCCACAATGAGCAGTTCTTC. The V gene is TRBV20-1, the J gene TRBJ2-1; TRBD2 aligns across 7 bases. Germline CDR1 DFQATT, CDR2 SNEGSKA (reference sequence). With V trimmed by 5 bases and J by 5 bases, 15 bases remained unmatched. This CDR3 is 16 amino acids long.

This clonotype was seen a few times. This chain joins TRBV14 and TRBJ2-5; D is unresolved. CDR1 is SGHDN, CDR2 FVKESK, per germline. The CDR3 is 13 amino acids. V was cut by 1 base and J by 5 bases, with 8 bases left in between. CDR3 sequence: CASSQGLKETQYF. DNA for the CDR3: TGTGCCAGCAGCCAAGGTCTTAAGGAGACCCAGTACTTC.

At least ten counts were recorded for this clonotype. The chain carries TRBV11-2 and TRBJ2-5, with a tentative D call TRBD2 (6 bases). Germline V gene data show CDR1 as SGHAT and CDR2 as FQNNGV. Trimming took 5 bases from V and 1 from J, leaving 23 bases between them. This CDR3 has 18 residues. CDR3 region: CASSPYLASGVSQETQYF. The CDR3 DNA reads as TGTGCCAGCAGCCCCTACCTAGCGTCCGGGGTTAGCCAAGAGACCCAGTACTTC.

There are a few counts of this clonotype. V gene TRBV5-1 combines with J gene TRBJ2-3; D might be TRBD1 or TRBD2, each matching 5 bases. From germline, CDR1 is SGHRS and CDR2 YFSETQ. The CDR3 is made up of 14 amino acids. Trimming took 0 bases from V and 6 from J, leaving 11 bases between them. The CDR3 region has the DNA TGCGCCAGCAGCTTGGGGGACCCCATGGATACGCAGTATTTT. Its protein is CASSLGDPMDTQYF.

This clonotype occurred many times. The V gene is TRBV25-1, the J gene TRBJ2-7; 8 bases align to TRBD2. V gave up 4 bases and J gave up 4 bases; unmatched junction bases: 6. The CDR3 totals 14 residues. Germline V CDR1 and CDR2: MGHDK, SYGVNS. CDR3 amino acids: CASSVSGIGYEQYF. The CDR3 coding sequence is TGTGCCAGCAGTGTTAGCGGGATAGGTTACGAGCAGTACTTC.

The J gene is TRBJ2-1, the V gene TRBV18; TRBD2 matches at 9 bases. Germline CDR1 and CDR2: KGHSH and LQKENI. J lost 8 bases, V lost 8 bases, and 7 bases had no gene match. The CDR3 length is 13 residues. The CDR3 sequence: CASRLAAVDEQFF. CDR3 bases: TGTGCCAGCCGACTAGCGGCAGTCGATGAGCAGTTCTTC.

This clonotype appeared a few times. V usage is TRBV3-1 and J usage is TRBJ1-5, with a tentative D call TRBD1 (5 bases). V was cut by 4 bases and J by 3 bases, with 13 bases left in between. The germline V gene has CDR1 LGHDT and CDR2 YNNKEL (reference sequence). This CDR3 has 15 amino acids. CDR3 sequence reads: CASSPTWGFNQPQHF. CDR3 DNA sequence: TGTGCCAGCAGCCCCACCTGGGGGTTCAATCAGCCCCAGCATTTT.